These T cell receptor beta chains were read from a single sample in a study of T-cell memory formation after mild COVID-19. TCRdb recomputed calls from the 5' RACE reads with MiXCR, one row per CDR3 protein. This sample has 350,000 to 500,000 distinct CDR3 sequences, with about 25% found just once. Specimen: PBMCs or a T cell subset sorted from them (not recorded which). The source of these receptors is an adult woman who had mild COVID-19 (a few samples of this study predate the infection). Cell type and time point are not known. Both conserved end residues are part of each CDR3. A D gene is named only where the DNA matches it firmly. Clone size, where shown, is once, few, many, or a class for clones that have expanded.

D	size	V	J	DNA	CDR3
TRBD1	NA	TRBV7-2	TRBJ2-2	TGTGCCAGCAGCTTGGGGACAGGGGGGTCGTTTGTCACCGGGGAGCTGTTTTTT	CASSLGTGGSFVTGELFF
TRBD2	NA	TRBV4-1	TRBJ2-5	TGCGCCAGCAGCCAAGAAGTAGTAGCGGGGGGCGGGGAGACCCAGTACTTC	CASSQEVVAGGGETQYF
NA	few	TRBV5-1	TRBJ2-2	TGCGCCAGCACCCGATTAGGGGAGCTGTTTTTT	CASTRLGELFF
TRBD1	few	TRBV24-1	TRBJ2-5	TGTGCCACCAGTGACTCGGGACAGCAAGAGACCCAGTACTTC	CATSDSGQQETQYF
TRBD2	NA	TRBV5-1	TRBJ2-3	TGCGCCAGCACCAGTAGCGGGAGACGAACAGATACGCAGTATTTT	CASTSSGRRTDTQYF
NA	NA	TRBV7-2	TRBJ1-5	TGTGCCAGCAGCTTGGGCAGGGAGGATAGCAATCAGCCCCAGCATTTT	CASSLGREDSNQPQHF
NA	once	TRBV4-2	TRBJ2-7	TGTGCCAGCAGCCTACAGTCAGAAAGGGACGAGCAGTACTTC	CASSLQSERDEQYF
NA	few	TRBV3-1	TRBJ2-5	TGTGCCAGCAGCCACGCCCTTGGGAAAGAGACCCAGTACTTC	CASSHALGKETQYF
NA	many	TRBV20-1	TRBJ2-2	TGCAGTGCTACGACTCTCTCCGGGGAGCTGTTTTTT	CSATTLSGELFF
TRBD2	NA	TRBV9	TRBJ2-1	TGTGCCAGCAGCGACGCTAGCGGGAGGACCTACAATGAGCAGTTCTTC	CASSDASGRTYNEQFF
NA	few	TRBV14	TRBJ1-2	TGTGCCAGCAGCTTGGGAGCTGTCTATGGCTACACCTTC	CASSLGAVYGYTF
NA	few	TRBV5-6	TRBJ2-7	TGTGCCAGCAGCTTGGCCAACTTGGGCGAGCAGTACTTC	CASSLANLGEQYF
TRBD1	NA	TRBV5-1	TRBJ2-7	TGCGCCAGCAGCTTTGACCAGGGGACAGCCCTCTACGAGCAGTACTTC	CASSFDQGTALYEQYF
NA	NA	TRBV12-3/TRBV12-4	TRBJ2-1	TGTGCCAGCAGCGGACAGTCCTACAATGAGCAGTTCTTC	CASSGQSYNEQFF
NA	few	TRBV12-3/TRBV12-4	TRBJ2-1	TGTGCCAGCAGTTTAGCTGAGGGGAGTGAGCAGTTCTTC	CASSLAEGSEQFF
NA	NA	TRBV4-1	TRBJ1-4	TGCGCCAGCAGCCAGACAGTTAGAGAAAAACTGTTTTTT	CASSQTVREKLFF
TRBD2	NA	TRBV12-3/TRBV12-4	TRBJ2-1	TGTGCCAGCAGGCCCGCGCGGCTAGCGGGAGGACGGGATGAGCAGTTCTTC	CASRPARLAGGRDEQFF
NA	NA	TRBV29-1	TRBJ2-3	TGCAGCGCACGGCCAGGGGGGTACACAGATACGCAGTATTTT	CSARPGGYTDTQYF
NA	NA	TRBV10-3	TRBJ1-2	TGTGCCATCAGTGAGTCAGGGGGAACCTATGGCTACACCTTC	CAISESGGTYGYTF
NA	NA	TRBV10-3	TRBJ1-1	TGTGCCATCAGTGAGATTAAGTATTCGGATAGGGCAGTGGAAGCTTTCTTT	CAISEIKYSDRAVEAFF
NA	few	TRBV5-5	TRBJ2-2	TGTGCCAGCAGCTCTACGGACAGCGCGAACACCGGGGAGCTGTTTTTT	CASSSTDSANTGELFF
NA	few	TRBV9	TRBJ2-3	TGTGCCAGCAGGCCGGGACACCGTCTGAGCACAGATACGCAGTATTTT	CASRPGHRLSTDTQYF
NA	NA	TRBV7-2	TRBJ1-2	TGTGCCAGCAGCTTTTATCCCACGGGGGGGATCTATGGCTACACCTTC	CASSFYPTGGIYGYTF
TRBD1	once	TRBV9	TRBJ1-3	TGTGCCAGCAGCGTAGGTTTACTGGACAGGGCTGGAAACACCATATATTTT	CASSVGLLDRAGNTIYF
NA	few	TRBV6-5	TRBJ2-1	TGTGCCAGCAGTTACTCGACTGGTAATGAGCAGTTCTTC	CASSYSTGNEQFF
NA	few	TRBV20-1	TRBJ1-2	TGCAGTGCGACGGCAGGGCAGTATGGCTACACCTTC	CSATAGQYGYTF
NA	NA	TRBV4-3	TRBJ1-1	TGCGCCAGCAGCCTCAGGGGTGAGACTGAAGCTTTCTTT	CASSLRGETEAFF
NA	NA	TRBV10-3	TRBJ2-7	TGTGCCATCAGTGTTGGCGGGTACGAGCAGTACTTC	CAISVGGYEQYF
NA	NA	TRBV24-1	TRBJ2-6	TGTGCCACCAGTGCCCGGGGCTCTGGGGCCAACGTCCTGACTTTC	CATSARGSGANVLTF
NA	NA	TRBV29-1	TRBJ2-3	TGCAGCGTTGAGATACAAGGGAGCACAGATACGCAGTATTTT	CSVEIQGSTDTQYF
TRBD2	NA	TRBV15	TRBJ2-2	TGTGCCACCAGCTTCCGGACTAGCGGGAATCGGGAGCTGTTTTTT	CATSFRTSGNRELFF
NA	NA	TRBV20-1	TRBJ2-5	TGCAGTGCTCACTCGACGGGGACCCTACAAGAGACCCAGTACTTC	CSAHSTGTLQETQYF
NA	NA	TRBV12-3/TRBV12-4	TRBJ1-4	TGTGCCAGCAGTTTCGGATCCGAAGGAAAACTGTTTTTT	CASSFGSEGKLFF
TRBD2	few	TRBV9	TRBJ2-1	TGTGCCAGCAGCGTAGGTGGTAGCGGGAGGAATGAGCAGTTCTTC	CASSVGGSGRNEQFF
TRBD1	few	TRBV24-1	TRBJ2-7	TGTGCCACCAGTGATGAGGACAGGGACGAGCAGTACTTC	CATSDEDRDEQYF
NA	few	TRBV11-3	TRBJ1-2	TGTGCCAGCAGCTTACCCGTACCTGAGGATGGCTACACCTTC	CASSLPVPEDGYTF
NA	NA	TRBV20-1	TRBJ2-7	TGCAGTGCTAGTGATGGGGAAGACGAGCAGTACTTC	CSASDGEDEQYF
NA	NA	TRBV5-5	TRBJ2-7	TGTGCCAGCAGCCGGTCCACGTCCTCCAGTGGGGACGAGCAGTACTTC	CASSRSTSSSGDEQYF
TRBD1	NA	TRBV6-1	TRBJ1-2	TGTGCCGCAATAACAGGGGCCTATGGCTACACCTTC	CAAITGAYGYTF
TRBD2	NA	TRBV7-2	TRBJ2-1	TGTGCCAGCAGCTTAGCGTGGCTAGCGGGAGTGGGCAATGAGCAGTTCTTC	CASSLAWLAGVGNEQFF
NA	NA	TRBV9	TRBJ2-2	TGTGCCAGCAGCGTAGTGTGGGGGACTAACACCGGGGAGCTGTTTTTT	CASSVVWGTNTGELFF
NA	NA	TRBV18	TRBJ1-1	TGTGCCAGCTCACTTCAGGGGCAGAACACTGAAGCTTTCTTT	CASSLQGQNTEAFF
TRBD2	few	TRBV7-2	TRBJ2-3	TGTGCCAGCAGCTTTGTAGCGGGGGGGCCCTCCACAGATACGCAGTATTTT	CASSFVAGGPSTDTQYF
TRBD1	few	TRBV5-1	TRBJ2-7	TGCGCCAGCAGCTGGTCCGGGACAGGGTCCTACGAGCAGTACTTC	CASSWSGTGSYEQYF
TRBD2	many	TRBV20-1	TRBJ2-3	TGCAGTGCTAGAGATTTGTTCAGGACTAGCGGGAGCACAGATACGCAGTATTTT	CSARDLFRTSGSTDTQYF
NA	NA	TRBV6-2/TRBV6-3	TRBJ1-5	TGTGCCAGCAGCCTCAGACCGATTAGCAATCAGCCCCAGCATTTT	CASSLRPISNQPQHF
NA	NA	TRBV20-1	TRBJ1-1	TGCAGTGCTGGAGAATTCGGTTCTGAGAACACTGAAGCTTTCTTT	CSAGEFGSENTEAFF
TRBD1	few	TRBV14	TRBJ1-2	TGTGCCAGCAGCCAAGCAAGACAGGGCGGTGGCTACACCTTC	CASSQARQGGGYTF
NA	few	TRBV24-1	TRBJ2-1	TGTGCCACCAGTGCGGGTGGGCAGGAGCAGTTCTTC	CATSAGGQEQFF
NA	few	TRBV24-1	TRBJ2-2	TGTGCCACCAGTGTGAACACCGGGGAGCTGTTTTTT	CATSVNTGELFF
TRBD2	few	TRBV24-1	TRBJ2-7	TGTGCCACCAGCGGCGGGGGAAACTACGAGCAGTACTTC	CATSGGGNYEQYF
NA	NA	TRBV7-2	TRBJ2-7	TGTGCCAGCAGCTCCGGGACCCATGTTAAGTACTTC	CASSSGTHVKYF
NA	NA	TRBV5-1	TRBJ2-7	TGCGCCAGCAGCTCGGGCGGGGACGAGCAGTACTTC	CASSSGGDEQYF
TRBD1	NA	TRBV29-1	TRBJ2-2	TGCAGCGTTGGGTGGGGACAGTCCGGGGAGCTGTTTTTT	CSVGWGQSGELFF
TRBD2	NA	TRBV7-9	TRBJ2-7	TGTGCCAGCAGCTTAGCGGCGGGGGGGCCGTGGTACTTC	CASSLAAGGPWYF
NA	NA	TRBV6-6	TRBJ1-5	TGTGCCAGCAGTCCCTCGATGGGTAGCAATCAGCCCCAGCATTTT	CASSPSMGSNQPQHF
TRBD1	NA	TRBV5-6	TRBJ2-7	TGTGCCAGCAGCGAGGGGACAGTCTACGAGCAGTACTTC	CASSEGTVYEQYF